This TCR beta chain comes out of a study of CD8 T cells in Susac syndrome. The wider study: Within the sequenced group of Susac syndrome patients, roughly 6 showed active disease and about 8 were in remission.

The study sequenced TCR beta in blood CD8+ and CD4+ T cells. The CD8+ and CD4+ T cells were negatively isolated, with the TEMRA cells enriched by FACS. The germline CDR1 and CDR2 sequences are LNHDA and SQIVND (reference sequence). V lost 4 bases and J lost 7, with 15 bases in between. CDR3 length equals 14 residues. Roughly 0.45 to 1 ug RNA was reverse transcribed with random hexamers. It was immunoSEQ multiplex PCR that amplified TCR beta CDR3 across 54 Vbeta and 13 Jbeta. One entry per CDR3 protein, called by TCRdb with MiXCR from the immunoSEQ multiplex PCR reads. Of hundreds of thousands of distinct CDR3 sequences detected, 94% appear once; the ten largest clones hold 0.15%.

Sequencing used CD4+ T cells from PBMCs. The clonotype originates from a human donor with Susac syndrome. This rearrangement joins TRBV19 to TRBJ2-3; D uncertain. CDR3 loop: CASSTADRKNTQYF. The CDR3 DNA reads TGTGCCAGTAGTACCGCGGACCGCAAGAATACGCAGTATTTT.